This is a list of T cell receptor beta chains from one sample in a study of T cells in Graves' hyperthyroidism and ophthalmopathy. TCRdb called the multiplex PCR reads again in MiXCR, with one record for every CDR3 protein. The sample consists of roughly 200,000 distinct CDR3 sequences, around 16% of them appearing once. Material: blood. The receptors here all came from a woman aged 45-65 years with Graves' hyperthyroidism. CDR3s include the opening cysteine and the closing phenylalanine or tryptophan. Fields, in order: V gene, J gene, D gene, clone size, CDR3 protein, CDR3 DNA. A D gene is named only where the DNA matches it firmly. The size of a clone is reported for some rows only, either as once, few or many, or as a class for expanded clones.

TRBV11-3	TRBJ2-1	NA	many	CASSFGSLAYNEQFF	TGTGCCAGCAGCTTCGGCAGCCTCGCCTACAATGAGCAGTTCTTC
TRBV12-3/TRBV12-4	TRBJ1-2	TRBD1	few	CASRKSGQGSGYTF	TGTGCCAGCAGGAAATCGGGACAGGGGTCTGGCTACACCTTC
TRBV5-1	TRBJ2-2	NA	few	CASSFDPQSNTGELFF	TGCGCCAGCAGCTTTGACCCCCAAAGTAACACCGGGGAGCTGTTTTTT
TRBV13	TRBJ1-2	NA	NA	CASSLGLNSNYGYTF	TGTGCCAGCAGCTTAGGGTTAAACAGCAACTATGGCTACACCTTC
TRBV10-2	TRBJ2-7	NA	many	CASRYDRRSEQYF	TGCGCCAGCAGATACGACAGGCGGTCGGAGCAGTACTTC
TRBV20-1	TRBJ1-2	TRBD1	NA	CSARDRGHGYTF	TGCAGTGCTCGGGACAGAGGGCATGGCTACACCTTC
TRBV5-1	TRBJ1-1	NA	many	CASSLLGRGKSQGWSEAFF	TGCGCCAGCAGCTTGCTTGGTAGGGGAAAATCACAGGGTTGGTCTGAAGCTTTCTTT
TRBV14	TRBJ2-1	TRBD2	NA	CASSQTIRLAGNNEQFF	TGTGCCAGCAGCCAAACGATTAGGCTAGCGGGAAACAATGAGCAGTTCTTC
TRBV5-1	TRBJ2-1	TRBD2	once	CASSTTSGVLNEQFF	TGCGCCAGCAGTACTACTAGCGGGGTCTTGAATGAGCAGTTCTTC
TRBV12-3/TRBV12-4	TRBJ2-1	TRBD2	few	CASRTVAGAYYNEQFF	TGTGCCAGCAGGACCGTAGCGGGAGCCTACTACAATGAGCAGTTCTTC
TRBV20-1	TRBJ1-1	TRBD1	many	CSAAGTGGRTEAFF	TGCAGTGCCGCCGGGACAGGGGGCCGAACTGAAGCTTTCTTT
TRBV2	TRBJ1-5	TRBD1	many	CASRADRGINQPQHF	TGTGCCAGCAGGGCGGACAGGGGAATTAATCAGCCCCAGCATTTT
TRBV27	TRBJ2-7	NA	NA	CASSFTGMSREQYF	TGTGCCAGCAGTTTCACAGGGATGTCACGCGAGCAGTACTTC
TRBV7-3	TRBJ2-1	NA	NA	CASSFPGSDEQFF	TGTGCCAGCAGCTTTCCCGGGTCCGATGAGCAGTTCTTC
TRBV30	TRBJ1-1	NA	many	CAWSGSGGDFEAFF	TGTGCCTGGAGCGGATCGGGGGGCGACTTTGAAGCTTTCTTT
TRBV7-9	TRBJ1-2	NA	many	CASSRSWEDGYTF	TGTGCCAGCAGCCGCAGTTGGGAGGATGGCTACACCTTC
TRBV12-3/TRBV12-4	TRBJ2-1	TRBD2	NA	CASSLAAGLAEYNEQFF	TGTGCCAGCAGTTTAGCTGCTGGACTAGCGGAATACAATGAGCAGTTCTTC
TRBV11-2	TRBJ2-5	NA	many	CASSSALGVQETQYF	TGTGCCAGCAGCTCCGCCCTGGGGGTCCAAGAGACCCAGTACTTC
TRBV10-1	TRBJ2-5	NA	many	CASSQGKETQYF	TGCGCCAGCAGTCAGGGAAAAGAGACCCAGTACTTC
TRBV6-6	TRBJ1-1	NA	many	CASSYPRGGLDTEAFF	TGTGCCAGCAGTTACCCCCGGGGCGGGCTTGACACTGAAGCTTTCTTT
TRBV27	TRBJ1-3	TRBD1	many	CASSNRGDSGNTIYF	TGTGCCAGCAGTAACAGGGGGGACTCTGGAAACACCATATATTTT
TRBV20-1	TRBJ1-2	TRBD1	many	CSYSSSYGQGGGYTF	TGCAGTTACTCTTCATCCTACGGACAGGGCGGCGGCTACACCTTC
TRBV13	TRBJ2-1	NA	many	CASSALYNEQFF	TGTGCCAGCAGCGCCCTCTACAATGAGCAGTTCTTC
TRBV30	TRBJ1-5	NA	few	CAWSVRGVDAIQPQHF	TGTGCCTGGAGTGTCCGGGGGGTGGACGCAATTCAGCCCCAGCATTTT
TRBV30	TRBJ2-3	NA	NA	CAWNEEGGTDTQYF	TGTGCCTGGAACGAGGAGGGCGGCACAGATACGCAGTATTTT
TRBV20-1	TRBJ1-5	TRBD1	NA	CSASTGGPNQPQHF	TGCAGTGCTAGTACAGGGGGCCCCAATCAGCCCCAGCATTTT
TRBV28	TRBJ2-7	NA	many	CASSSPWQGSSYEQYF	TGTGCCAGCAGTTCTCCCTGGCAGGGTTCCTCCTACGAGCAGTACTTC
TRBV12-3/TRBV12-4	TRBJ1-6	NA	many	CASSSGTLNNSPLHF	TGTGCCAGCAGTTCCGGGACCCTCAATAATTCACCCCTCCACTTT
TRBV30	TRBJ2-7	NA	many	CACSRGSRGEQYF	TGTGCCTGCTCAAGGGGCTCACGGGGCGAGCAGTACTTC
TRBV28	TRBJ1-2	NA	many	CASSVTAFYGYTF	TGTGCCAGCAGCGTGACAGCTTTCTATGGCTACACCTTC
TRBV11-3	TRBJ1-1	NA	NA	CASSSGMSYTEAFF	TGTGCCAGCAGCTCAGGGATGAGTTACACTGAAGCTTTCTTT
TRBV12-3/TRBV12-4	TRBJ2-1	TRBD2	many	CASSLAVAGGPIEQFF	TGTGCCAGCAGTTTAGCGGTGGCGGGAGGGCCTATTGAGCAGTTCTTC
TRBV6-1	TRBJ2-2	NA	many	CASSYGVENTGELFF	TGTGCCAGCAGTTATGGGGTGGAGAACACCGGGGAGCTGTTTTTT
TRBV12-5	TRBJ2-7	TRBD2	few	CASGFLAGDYEQYF	TGTGCTAGTGGTTTTCTAGCGGGGGACTACGAGCAGTACTTC
TRBV30	TRBJ2-2	NA	NA	CAWKGGRDRDTGELFF	TGTGCCTGGAAGGGGGGGCGGGATCGCGACACCGGGGAGCTGTTTTTT
TRBV27	TRBJ1-5	TRBD1	many	CASSLGQTGNQPQHF	TGTGCCAGCAGTCTGGGACAGACGGGCAATCAGCCCCAGCATTTT
TRBV6-1	TRBJ1-2	NA	many	CASSGDGYGYTF	TGTGCCAGCAGTGGGGACGGCTATGGCTACACCTTC
TRBV9	TRBJ2-3	TRBD2	NA	CASSALAGAPDTQYF	TGTGCCAGCAGCGCCTTAGCGGGAGCTCCAGATACGCAGTATTTT
TRBV19	TRBJ2-2	TRBD2	NA	CASRGWGTSGRAGTGELFF	TGTGCCAGTAGGGGTTGGGGGACTAGCGGGAGGGCGGGCACCGGGGAGCTGTTTTTT
TRBV12-3/TRBV12-4	TRBJ2-5	TRBD2	many	CASRDTSGRAKTQYF	TGTGCCAGCAGGGACACTAGCGGGAGGGCGAAGACCCAGTACTTC